Below, 18 T cell receptor beta chains from the same sample are listed, as sequenced in a study of shared clonotypes between healthy human individuals. Sequencing used immunoSEQ multiplex PCR; TCRdb keeps in-frame clones, though not all of them. The sample records hundreds of thousands of clones, roughly 72% being singletons. Source material: memory CD4+ T cells sorted from blood. Subset reported: CD45RA-negative fraction. The receptors here all came from a woman aged 25 to 45 in good health.

This clone was detected only a few times. V gene TRBV29-1 combines with J gene TRBJ1-2, with 7 nucleotides matching TRBD1. The CDR3 loop spans 14 amino acids. J gave up 7 bases and V 1 base, and 9 bases lay outside the gene matches. Germline values: CDR1 SQVTM, CDR2 ANQGSEA. The CDR3 DNA is TGCAGCGTTGAAGTTCAGCGACAGGGACGTGGCTACACCTTC. Its translation: CSVEVQRQGRGYTF.

The chain recombines TRBV23-1 with TRBJ2-7, with D uncertain. TRBV23-1 is marked as an open reading frame, function uncertain. Trimming removed 1 base from V and 5 bases from J, with 30 bases in between. CDR3 size: 20 residues. This chain's CDR3 is CASSQLGPVRRALGIDEQYF. The CDR3 region has the DNA TGCGCCAGCAGTCAATTGGGCCCGGTACGTAGGGCATTGGGAATAGACGAGCAGTACTTC.

This clone was recorded only once. The genes are TRBV29-1 and TRBJ2-7; D unclear. The ends were cut back, 0 bases at V and 3 bases at J, with 9 bases in the middle. The length of the CDR3 is 13 residues. Germline loops: CDR1 SQVTM, CDR2 ANQGSEA. The CDR3 DNA follows: TGCAGCGTTGAAGATCCGCTCCTCTACGAGCAGTACTTC. This gives the protein CSVEDPLLYEQYF.

This clone was observed a handful of times. This chain uses TRBV4-1 with TRBJ1-5; D is uncertain. V gave up 0 bases and J gave up 0 bases, with 12 bases separating them. CDR1 MGHRA and CDR2 YSYEKL come from the germline V gene. The length of the CDR3 is 17 residues. This CDR3 reads CASSQDSDPLSNQPQHF. CDR3 DNA sequence: TGCGCCAGCAGCCAAGATTCCGACCCCCTTAGCAATCAGCCCCAGCATTTT.

The chain has TRBV7-9 and TRBJ2-1; D perhaps matches TRBD2 (6 bases). In germline, CDR1 is SEHNR, CDR2 FQNEAQ (reference sequence). The length of the CDR3 is 16 residues. Trimming cost V 1 base and J 8 bases, with 18 bases left between them. The CDR3 nucleotides read TGTGCCAGCAGCTTAGATCCCTCGCGCGGGACCGATGAGCAGTTCTTC. It codes for CASSLDPSRGTDEQFF.

This chain uses TRBV7-6 with TRBJ1-2, with D perhaps TRBD1 (6 bases). Germline V CDR1 and CDR2: SGHVS, FNYEAQ. The V end lost 0 bases, the J end lost 5 bases, and 25 bases lay between the germline ends. The CDR3 consists of 19 residues. CDR3 loop: CASSLATGAGVNVKYGYTF. CDR3 coding DNA: TGTGCCAGCAGCTTAGCAACCGGGGCAGGGGTTAATGTCAAGTATGGCTACACCTTC. The full variable domain, in which reference TRBV7-6 and TRBJ1-2 provide the parts outside the CDR3, is GAGVSQSPRYKVTKRGQDVALRCDPISGHVSLYWYRQALGQGPEFLTYFNYEAQQDKSGLPNDRFSAERPEGSISTLTIQRTEQRDSAMYRCASSLATGAGVNVKYGYTFGSGTRLTVV.

The chain links TRBV18 to TRBJ1-5; 8 nucleotides align to TRBD1. The ends lost 3 bases at V and 1 base at J; junction bases unmatched: 2. This CDR3 contains 15 residues. Per the germline V gene, CDR1 is KGHSH and CDR2 is LQKENI. CDR3 loop: CASSPQGASNQPQHF. In nucleotides, the CDR3 is TGTGCCAGCTCACCGCAGGGGGCCAGCAATCAGCCCCAGCATTTT.

Note on this clone: The sample has other DNA sequences that encode this CDR3 too. The chain links TRBV5-1 to TRBJ2-7, with D perhaps matching TRBD1 (6 bases). Between the trimmed V and J ends, which lost 4 bases and 4 bases, there was a span of 15 bases. The CDR3 extends over 14 amino acids. Germline-derived CDR1 and CDR2 are SGHRS and YFSETQ. The CDR3 coding sequence is TGCGCCAGCAGCCCGGTCAGGGGAAAGTACGAGCAGTACTTC. Translated, it gives CASSPVRGKYEQYF.

The sample holds many counts of this clone. V and J are TRBV10-3 and TRBJ2-5; the match to TRBD2 covers 13 bases. The length of the CDR3 is 17 residues. The V segment lost 3 bases and the J segment 4 bases; nucleotides outside the gene matches: 8. CDR1 is ENHRY and CDR2 is SYGVKD in the germline V gene. CDR3 amino acids: CAISDARTSGSRETQYF. In nucleotides, the CDR3 is TGTGCCATCAGTGACGCCCGGACTAGCGGGAGTAGAGAGACCCAGTACTTC.

The CDR3 sequence is CASSLGRGTLSPQETQYF. CDR3 nucleotide sequence: TGTGCCAGCAGCCTGGGTCGAGGGACCCTCTCTCCCCAAGAGACCCAGTACTTC. This chain links TRBV7-7 with TRBJ2-5; tentatively, D is TRBD1 or TRBD2 (5 bases each). Germline-derived CDR1 and CDR2 are SSHAT and FNYEAQ (reference sequence). V was cut by 5 bases and J by 1 base, with 23 bases left in between. This CDR3 region has 18 residues.

The J gene is TRBJ2-7, the V gene TRBV6-1; D may be TRBD1 or TRBD2 (6 bases each). CDR1 and CDR2 (germline): MNHNS, SASEGT. V lost 7 bases and J 3 bases, leaving 13 bases between the germline ends. This CDR3 spans 13 amino acids. CDR3 DNA: TGTGCCAGCACTCCCAGGGGAGGCTACGAGCAGTACTTC. Its translation: CASTPRGGYEQYF.

The rearrangement uses TRBV27 and TRBJ2-7; 9 bases match TRBD2. Germline CDR1 reads MNHEY; CDR2 reads SMNVEV (reference sequence). The J segment lost 3 bases and the V segment lost 5 bases, leaving 5 bases of the junction unmatched. CDR3 size: 14 residues. The DNA of the CDR3 is TGTGCCAGCAGTGTAGCGGGGGTGGGCTACGAGCAGTACTTC. Protein sequence: CASSVAGVGYEQYF.

The chain employs TRBV28 and TRBJ1-2; no clear D gene. V lost 0 bases and J 5 bases, leaving 4 bases between the germline ends. Looked up from germline, CDR1 is MDHEN and CDR2 is SYDVKM. This CDR3 is built from 12 residues. Here the CDR3 DNA reads TGTGCCAGCAGTTTATGGCGTTATGGCTACACCTTC. This codes for CASSLWRYGYTF.

About this clone: Other DNA sequences in the sample encode the same CDR3. The gene calls are TRBV2 and TRBJ2-1, with TRBD2 matching over 12 bases. The CDR3 sequence is 14 residues long. Germline values: CDR1 SNHLY, CDR2 FYNNEI. Trimming took 4 bases from V and 9 from J; bases not matched to a gene: 4. The CDR3 coding sequence is TGTGCCAGCAGTGCTAGCGGGAGGGGACTTGAGCAGTTCTTC. It is translated as CASSASGRGLEQFF.

The rearrangement uses TRBV5-1 and TRBJ2-2, with 7 bases lining up with TRBD1. The J segment lost 7 bases and the V segment lost 7 bases, leaving 16 bases of the junction unmatched. The CDR3 is 16 amino acids. Germline values: CDR1 SGHRS, CDR2 YFSETQ. CDR3 protein: CASSTEARGIGGELFF. The CDR3 region has the DNA TGCGCCAGCTCTACTGAAGCCAGGGGGATTGGCGGGGAGCTGTTTTTT. The full variable domain, rest sourced from reference TRBV5-1 and TRBJ2-2, is KAGVTQTPRYLIKTRGQQVTLSCSPISGHRSVSWYQQTPGQGLQFLFEYFSETQRNKGNFPGRFSGRQFSNSRSEMNVSTLELGDSALYLCASSTEARGIGGELFFGEGSRLTVL.

V is TRBV11-3 and J is TRBJ2-3; 7 nucleotides agree with TRBD1. The CDR3 runs to 14 residues. After removal of 5 bases from V and 2 bases from J, the junction contained 4 bases not matched to a gene. The germline V gene encodes CDR1 SGHNT and CDR2 YENEEA. CDR3: CASSPDRDTDTQYF. The DNA for the CDR3 is TGTGCCAGCAGCCCAGACAGGGACACAGATACGCAGTATTTT.

This clone was seen a few times. A much larger clonotype is one base distant, so this may be a read error. The sample holds other DNA sequences that translate to the same CDR3. This chain joins TRBV2 and TRBJ2-7; D is perhaps TRBD1 (5 bases). With 4 bases removed from V and 4 bases from J, the gap between germline ends came to 5 bases. The length of the CDR3 is 11 residues. Germline CDR1 and CDR2: SNHLY and FYNNEI. CDR3 sequence reads: CASSAGYEQYF. DNA for the CDR3: TGTGCCAGCAGTGCAGGGTACGAGCAGTACTTC.

The V call is TRBV30, the J call TRBJ1-2; possible D gene TRBD1, 5 bases. Trimming removed 5 bases from V and 5 bases from J, with 15 bases in between. The CDR3 length is 13 residues. Germline V gene sequence: CDR1 GTSNPN, CDR2 SVGIG (reference sequence). The CDR3 bases are TGTGCCTGGTCCTCCGGGGCGGTTTATGGCTACACCTTC. This codes for CAWSSGAVYGYTF.